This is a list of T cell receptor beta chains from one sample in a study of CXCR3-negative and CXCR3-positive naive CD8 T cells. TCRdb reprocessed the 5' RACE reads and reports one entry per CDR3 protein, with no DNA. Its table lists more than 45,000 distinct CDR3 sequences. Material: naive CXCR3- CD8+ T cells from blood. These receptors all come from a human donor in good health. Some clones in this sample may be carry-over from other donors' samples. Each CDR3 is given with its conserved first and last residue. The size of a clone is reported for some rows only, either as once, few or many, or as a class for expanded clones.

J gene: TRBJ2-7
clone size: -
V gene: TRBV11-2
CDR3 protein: CASSLGSGGSYEQYF

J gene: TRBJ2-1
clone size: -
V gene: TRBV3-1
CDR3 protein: CASSQARDTYNEQFF

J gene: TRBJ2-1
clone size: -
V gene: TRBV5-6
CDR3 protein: CASSLVRREDNEQFF

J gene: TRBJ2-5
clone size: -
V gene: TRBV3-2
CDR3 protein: CASPLMVTQETQYF

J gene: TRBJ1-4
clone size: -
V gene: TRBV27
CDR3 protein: CASRPGWTGHEKLFF

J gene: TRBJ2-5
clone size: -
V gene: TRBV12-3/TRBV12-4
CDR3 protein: CASSFGRETQYF

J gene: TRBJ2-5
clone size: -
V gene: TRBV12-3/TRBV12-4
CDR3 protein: CASSSPLRVGETQYF

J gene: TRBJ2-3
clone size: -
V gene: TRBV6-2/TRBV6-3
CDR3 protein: CASTPGGATDTQYF

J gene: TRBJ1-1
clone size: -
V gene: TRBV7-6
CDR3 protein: CASTTVGRDTEAFF

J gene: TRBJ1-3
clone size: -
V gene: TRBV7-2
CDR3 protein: CASSLVGTPGNTIYF

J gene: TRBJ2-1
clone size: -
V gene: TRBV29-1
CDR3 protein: CSDLSYNEQFF

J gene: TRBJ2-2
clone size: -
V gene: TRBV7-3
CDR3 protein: CASTLINTGELFF

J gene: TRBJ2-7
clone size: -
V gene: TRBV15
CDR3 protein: CATSRTSGGASHEQYF

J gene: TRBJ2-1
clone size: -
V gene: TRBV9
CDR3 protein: CASSVAGGGRNYNEQFF

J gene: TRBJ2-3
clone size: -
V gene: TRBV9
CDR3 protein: CASSVVGSGDTQYF

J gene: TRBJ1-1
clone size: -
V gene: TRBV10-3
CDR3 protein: CAISGIGITNTEAFF

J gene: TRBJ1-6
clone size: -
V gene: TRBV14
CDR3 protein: CASSQRGDFSPLHF

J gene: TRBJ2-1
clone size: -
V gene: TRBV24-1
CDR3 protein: CATSDSGTSGNEQFF

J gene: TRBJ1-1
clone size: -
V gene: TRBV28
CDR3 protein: CASSLGTGAQAFF

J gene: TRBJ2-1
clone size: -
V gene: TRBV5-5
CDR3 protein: CASSLVGDEQFF

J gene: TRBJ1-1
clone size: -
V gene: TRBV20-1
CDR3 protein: CSARERGTGGPEAFF

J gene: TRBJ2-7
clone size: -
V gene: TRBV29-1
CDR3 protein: CSGQGTYEQYF

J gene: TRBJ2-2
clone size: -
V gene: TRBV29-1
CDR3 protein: CSGGGTLNTGELFF

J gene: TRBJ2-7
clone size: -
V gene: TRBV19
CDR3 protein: CASRPGQTYEQYF

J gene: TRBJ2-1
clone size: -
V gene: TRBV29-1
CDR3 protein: CSVDRGGDEQFF

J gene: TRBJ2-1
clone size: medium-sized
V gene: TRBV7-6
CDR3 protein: CASSLDHASGGTNEQFF

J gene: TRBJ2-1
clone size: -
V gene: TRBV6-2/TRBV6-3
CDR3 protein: CASSSWDSRYNEQFF

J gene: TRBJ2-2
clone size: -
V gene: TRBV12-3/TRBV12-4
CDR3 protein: CASSDLGLDTGELFF

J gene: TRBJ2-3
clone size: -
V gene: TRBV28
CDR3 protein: CATKWGGDGDTQYF

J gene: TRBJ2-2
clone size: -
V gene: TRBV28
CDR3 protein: CAIGALGTGELFF

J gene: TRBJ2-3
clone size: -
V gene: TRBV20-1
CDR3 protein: CSARDVAGTDTQYF

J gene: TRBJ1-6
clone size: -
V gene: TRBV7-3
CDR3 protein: CAFPAGPIKKNNSPLHF

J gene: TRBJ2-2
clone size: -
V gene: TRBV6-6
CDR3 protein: CASSYIDGTGELFF

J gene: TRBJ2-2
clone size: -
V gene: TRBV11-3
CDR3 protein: CASSFGAAGELFF

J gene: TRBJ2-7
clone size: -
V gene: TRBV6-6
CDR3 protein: CASTSGTSGGTSYEQYF

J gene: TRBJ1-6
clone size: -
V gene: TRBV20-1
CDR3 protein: CSALRRVDNSPLHF

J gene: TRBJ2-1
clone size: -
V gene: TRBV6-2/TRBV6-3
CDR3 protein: CASSYDSDRDSAYYNEQFF

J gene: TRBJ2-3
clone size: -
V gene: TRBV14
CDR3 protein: CASSQGLAGPHTDTQYF

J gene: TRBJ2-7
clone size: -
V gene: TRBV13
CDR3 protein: CASSLGTTGTAYEQYF

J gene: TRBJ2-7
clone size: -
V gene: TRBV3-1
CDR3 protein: CASSQVSLGTGHYEQYF

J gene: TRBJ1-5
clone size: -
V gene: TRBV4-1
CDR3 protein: CASSQDPGTGGHQPQHF

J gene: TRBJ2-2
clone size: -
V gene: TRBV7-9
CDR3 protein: CASSLAARPNGELFF

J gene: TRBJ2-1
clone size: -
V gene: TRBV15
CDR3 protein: CATSRDSNTGTGVNEQFF

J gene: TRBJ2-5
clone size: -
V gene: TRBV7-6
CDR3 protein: CASSLVLAGANQETQYF

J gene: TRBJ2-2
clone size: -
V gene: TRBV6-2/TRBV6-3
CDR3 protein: CASSYGAGRTGELFF

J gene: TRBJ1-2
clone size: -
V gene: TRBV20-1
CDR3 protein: CSAPWRENYGYTF

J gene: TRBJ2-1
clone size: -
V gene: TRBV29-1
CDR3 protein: CSALIPRGEQFF

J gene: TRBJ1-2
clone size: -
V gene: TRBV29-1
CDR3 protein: CSVDRTGPEEYTF

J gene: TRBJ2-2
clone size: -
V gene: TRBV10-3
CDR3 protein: CAITAGHTGELFF

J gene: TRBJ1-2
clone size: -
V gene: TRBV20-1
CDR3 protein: CSASLAEDRELGGYTF

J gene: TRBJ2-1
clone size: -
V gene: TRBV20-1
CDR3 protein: CSAPRGRVTHNEQFF